What follows are 25 T cell receptor beta chains derived from one specimen sequenced in a study of regulatory T cells in long-lasting Graves disease. Arm-PCR of CDR3 regions with iRepertoire HTBI primers generated TCR beta libraries. MiXCR, applied by TCRdb to the multiplex PCR reads, yields one record per CDR3 protein. The sample has a few hundred thousand distinct CDR3 sequences, 20% to 25% seen once. Time point specified: persistent/refractory GD, antithyroid drugs over 5 years with positive TRAb. PBMCs provided the RNA from which the TCR library was made. The source material was peripheral blood mononuclear cells (PBMCs), sampled when the disease was refractory, from a patient treated with antithyroid drugs. These receptor sequences come from a female donor with Graves disease.

This chain uses TRBV12-3 or TRBV12-4 with TRBJ1-5, with D unclear. Trimming pared 6 bases from V and 2 bases from J, leaving 14 bases between. This CDR3 is built from 15 residues. The CDR3 DNA reads as TGTGCCAGCAGAGCGGGTTTAGAGGGCAATCAGCCCCAGCATTTT. Protein: CASRAGLEGNQPQHF.

The gene calls are TRBV6-5 and TRBJ1-1; 8 nucleotides align to TRBD1. Trimming at V came to 4 bases and at J to 8 bases, leaving 9 bases not matched to a gene. The CDR3 is 14 residues long. Germline values: CDR1 MNHEY, CDR2 SVGAGI. Here the CDR3 reads CASSWRVTGGEAFF. The CDR3 coding sequence is TGTGCCAGCAGTTGGCGGGTAACAGGGGGGGAAGCTTTCTTT.

This clonotype was picked up a small number of times. The gene calls are TRBV10-3 and TRBJ2-7, with 9 bases fitting TRBD1. Germline values: CDR1 ENHRY, CDR2 SYGVKD. The CDR3 sequence is 14 residues long. Trimming at V came to 4 bases and at J to 3 bases, leaving 4 bases not matched to a gene. CDR3: CAISGADRGYEQYF. In DNA form, the CDR3 reads TGTGCCATCAGTGGGGCGGACAGGGGCTACGAGCAGTACTTC.

The rearrangement uses TRBV10-3 and TRBJ2-7; a weak D match, TRBD2 (6 bases). Trimming removed 6 bases at V and 6 bases at J, with 15 bases between. CDR1 and CDR2 from the germline V gene are ENHRY and SYGVKD. The CDR3 contains 13 residues. CDR3 nucleotide sequence: TGTGCCATCAGACCTCCAGCGGAGGGCGAGCAGTACTTC. It translates to CAIRPPAEGEQYF.

This clonotype was seen repeatedly, ten times or more. This chain links TRBV12-3 or TRBV12-4 with TRBJ1-2; D may be TRBD1 (6 bases). The CDR3 is made up of 14 amino acids. Trimming removed 6 bases from V and 2 bases from J, with 13 bases in between. The DNA of the CDR3 is TGTGCCAGCAGCCCCACAGGGCCGAACTATGGCTACACCTTC. This codes for CASSPTGPNYGYTF.

This clonotype was counted at least ten times. The J gene is TRBJ2-7, the V gene TRBV20-1; D gene unclear. The CDR3 runs 14 residues. V was shortened by 5 bases and J by 1 base, with 15 bases between the two germline ends. CDR1 is DFQATT, CDR2 SNEGSKA, per germline (reference sequence). In nucleotides, the CDR3 is TGCAGTGCTGGGAATTTCGACCCGTCCTACGAGCAGTACTTC. Translation gives CSAGNFDPSYEQYF.

Many counts were recorded for this clonotype. The chain has TRBV2 and TRBJ2-2; D ambiguous. The V gene lost 6 bases and the J gene lost 6 bases, with 11 bases spanning the gap. The CDR3 sequence is 13 residues long. Germline-derived CDR1 and CDR2 are SNHLY and FYNNEI. The CDR3 DNA sequence: TGTGCCAGCAGGGCACTCGAGGCCGGGGAGCTGTTTTTT. Its translation is CASRALEAGELFF.

This clonotype was observed a few times. V gene TRBV29-1 combines with J gene TRBJ1-5; 7 bases line up with TRBD1. V shed 7 bases, J shed 1 base, and the junction held 7 bases outside the gene matches. CDR1 is SQVTM and CDR2 is ANQGSEA in the germline V gene. The length of the CDR3 is 14 residues. The CDR3 here is CSAVDRESNQPQHF. In DNA form, the CDR3 reads TGCAGCGCCGTCGACAGGGAAAGCAATCAGCCCCAGCATTTT.

V usage is TRBV19 and J usage is TRBJ1-5; possible D gene TRBD1, 6 bases. The germline gives CDR1 LNHDA, CDR2 SQIVND (reference sequence). The CDR3 length is 13 residues. V gave up 9 bases and J gave up 5 bases, with 14 bases separating them. CDR3: CARLQGRDQPQHF. CDR3 DNA sequence: TGTGCCAGGTTACAGGGTAGGGATCAGCCCCAGCATTTT.

This clonotype showed up many times. The genes are TRBV11-3 and TRBJ2-7, with 7 nucleotides matching TRBD1. CDR1 is SGHNT and CDR2 is YENEEA in the germline V gene. J lost 0 bases, V lost 0 bases, and 11 bases had no gene match. CDR3 length: 18 residues. CDR3 coding DNA: TGTGCCAGCAGCTTAGATCGGATGGACAGGAGAGCCTCCTACGAGCAGTACTTC. This translates into CASSLDRMDRRASYEQYF. The full variable domain, with the rest looked up from reference TRBV11-3 and TRBJ2-7, is EAGVVQSPRYKIIEKKQPVAFWCNPISGHNTLYWYLQNLGQGPELLIRYENEEAVDDSQLPKDRFSAERLKGVDSTLKIQPAELGDSAVYLCASSLDRMDRRASYEQYFGPGTRLTVT.

This clonotype was observed a few times. The chain uses TRBV3-1 and TRBJ2-7, with D unresolved. Germline V gene data show CDR1 as LGHDT and CDR2 as YNNKEL (reference sequence). The CDR3 loop spans 13 amino acids. Trimming removed 4 bases from V and 2 bases from J, with 9 bases in between. Here the CDR3 DNA reads TGTGCCAGCAGCCTCCTTCCAGCCTACGAGCAGTACTTC. Its translation is CASSLLPAYEQYF.

This clonotype was recorded at least ten times. The gene calls are TRBV12-3 or TRBV12-4 and TRBJ1-4; D possibly corresponds to TRBD1 (5 bases). The germline V and J ends were trimmed by 3 bases and 3 bases, with 8 bases remaining between them. The CDR3 is made up of 14 amino acids. Here the CDR3 reads CASSFLGANEKLFF. In DNA form, the CDR3 reads TGTGCCAGCAGTTTCCTGGGGGCTAATGAAAAACTGTTTTTT.

This clonotype appeared many times. V is TRBV7-3 and J is TRBJ2-5; possibly TRBD2 for D (7 bases). Germline CDR1 reads SGHTA; CDR2 reads FQGTGA. The CDR3 is 16 amino acids. With 2 bases removed from V and 0 bases from J, the gap between germline ends came to 13 bases. The CDR3 DNA is TGTGCCAGCAGCTTATCCGCGGGGGCACACCAAGAGACCCAGTACTTC. It is translated as CASSLSAGAHQETQYF.

For this clonotype: This clone may be a read error of a much larger clone one base away. J is TRBJ2-5 and V is TRBV28; D is ambiguous. The CDR3 covers 15 residues. CDR1 MDHEN and CDR2 SYDVKM come from the germline V gene. The CDR3 loop reads CASSLARVVQETQCF. The CDR3 coding sequence is TGTGCCAGCAGTTTGGCTAGAGTCGTCCAAGAGACCCAGTGCTTC.

This clonotype was seen repeatedly, ten times or more. For the CDR3, the DNA is TGTGCCAGCAGCTTAGCCCAAGGGGCCACGGCCGGGGCCAACGTCCTGACTTTC. It codes for CASSLAQGATAGANVLTF. The V call is TRBV11-3, the J call TRBJ2-6; weak D call: TRBD1 (5 bases). CDR1 is SGHNT, CDR2 YENEEA, per germline. The CDR3 totals 18 residues. The germline V and J ends were trimmed by 1 base and 4 bases, with 17 bases remaining between them.

This chain connects TRBV20-1 to TRBJ1-1; D is perhaps TRBD1 (6 bases). Germline loops: CDR1 DFQATT, CDR2 SNEGSKA (reference sequence). V lost 1 base and J lost 1, with 13 bases in between. CDR3 length equals 15 residues. The CDR3 region is CSARALRGGNTEAFF. The CDR3 coding sequence is TGCAGTGCTAGAGCCCTGCGAGGGGGGAACACTGAAGCTTTCTTT.

The chain has TRBV29-1 and TRBJ1-2; 12 positions agree with TRBD1. V was clipped by 2 bases and J by 8 bases; unmatched bases: 9. There are 15 residues in the CDR3. Germline V lookup: CDR1 SQVTM, CDR2 ANQGSEA. The CDR3 DNA reads as TGCAGCGTTGAACCGGGACAGGGGGCGCGAGAAGGCTACACCTTC. Translating it yields CSVEPGQGAREGYTF.

This clonotype was seen more than once but under ten times. The genes are TRBV27 and TRBJ2-7, with TRBD2 identical over 7 bases. With V trimmed by 1 base and J by 0 bases, 12 bases remained unmatched. The CDR3 has 18 residues. The V gene's germline CDR1 is MNHEY and CDR2 SMNVEV (reference sequence). The CDR3 here is CASSLYPPKTSTSYEQYF. In DNA form, the CDR3 reads TGTGCCAGCAGTTTATACCCCCCTAAGACTAGCACCTCCTACGAGCAGTACTTC.

The chain uses TRBV10-3 and TRBJ2-7; 9 positions match TRBD2. Germline V gene lookup returns CDR1 ENHRY and CDR2 SYGVKD. Trimming took 4 bases from V and 3 from J; bases not matched to a gene: 7. CDR3 length: 15 amino acids. Written as DNA, the CDR3 is TGTGCCATCAGTGCGGGGCGGGGGGGCAACTACGAGCAGTACTTC. Translated: CAISAGRGGNYEQYF.

This clonotype was observed many times. In DNA, the CDR3 is TGTGCCAGCACCTCCCCTAACTATGGCTACACCTTC. This encodes CASTSPNYGYTF. The V and J genes are TRBV7-9 and TRBJ1-2; D gene uncertain. Germline CDR1 reads SEHNR; CDR2 reads FQNEAQ (reference sequence). The V end lost 7 bases, the J end lost 0 bases, and 6 bases lay between the germline ends. This CDR3 contains 12 residues. The full variable domain, completed using reference TRBV7-9 and TRBJ1-2, is DTGVSQNPRHKITKRGQNVTFRCDPISEHNRLYWYRQTLGQGPEFLTYFQNEAQLEKSRLLSDRFSAERPKGSFSTLEIQRTEQGDSAMYLCASTSPNYGYTFGSGTRLTVV.

The table lists this clonotype with a few counts. The chain is built from TRBV9 and TRBJ1-1, with D perhaps matching TRBD1 (6 bases). The CDR3 runs to 14 residues. Germline CDR1 reads SGDLS; CDR2 reads YYNGEE. Trimming left V 1 base short and J 8 bases short, with 15 bases between. Written as DNA, the CDR3 is TGTGCCAGCAGCGTAACCAAAACAGGGCTCGAAGCTTTCTTT. It translates to CASSVTKTGLEAFF.

This clonotype has a count of ten or more. The chain recombines TRBV28 with TRBJ1-5; TRBD1 might be the D (5 bases). The CDR3 sequence is 15 residues long. Per the germline V gene, CDR1 is MDHEN and CDR2 is SYDVKM. Trimming took 3 bases from V and 6 from J, leaving 15 bases between them. The CDR3 nucleotides read TGTGCCAGCAGTTTGAGGGGAGTGTCGGCTCAGCCCCAGCATTTT. It specifies CASSLRGVSAQPQHF.

The chain carries TRBV28 and TRBJ2-7; TRBD2 matches 9 bases. This CDR3 has 13 amino acids. The germline V gene has CDR1 MDHEN and CDR2 SYDVKM. The trim removed 7 bases at V and 1 base at J, leaving 2 bases unmatched. This CDR3 reads CASKTSGSYEQYF. The CDR3, as DNA: TGTGCCAGCAAGACTAGCGGTTCCTACGAGCAGTACTTC.

This clonotype has only a few counts. For the CDR3, the DNA is TGTGCCAGCAGCTTGTTACAAGGGACGAACACCGGGGAGCTGTTTTTT. It translates to CASSLLQGTNTGELFF. V is TRBV11-2 and J is TRBJ2-2, with unresolved D. CDR3 length equals 16 residues. The V end was cut by 3 bases, the J end by 0 bases, with 11 bases between. Germline V gene data show CDR1 as SGHAT and CDR2 as FQNNGV.

This clonotype was counted ten times or more. The chain carries TRBV7-9 and TRBJ1-3, with TRBD1 identical over 8 bases. The CDR3 consists of 15 residues. With V trimmed by 2 bases and J by 3 bases, 3 bases remained unmatched. Germline CDR1 SEHNR, CDR2 FQNEAQ (reference sequence). CDR3 in amino acids: CASSLSGGFGNTIYF. The CDR3 region has the DNA TGTGCCAGCAGCTTATCAGGGGGCTTTGGAAACACCATATATTTT.